The sequence of this TCR beta chain was determined in a study of graft-versus-host responses after intestinal transplantation. Study context: Multivisceral, liver-intestinal, or isolated intestinal transplants were performed in recipients.

Sequencing was performed with immunoSEQ multiplex PCR; in TCRdb, only in-frame clones are kept and a portion is missing. This sample yields tens of thousands of clones, of which 80% to 95% are seen a single time; about 6.9% belongs to the top ten. The posterior iliac crest or another chosen site supplied post-transplant bone marrow aspirates. V gave up 0 bases and J gave up 3 bases, with 9 bases separating them. The CDR3 contains 15 residues. Germline CDR1 and CDR2: LNHNV and YYDKDF (reference sequence). This material consisted of bone marrow, taken approximately 700 days after intestinal transplantation. The sequence derives from a human patient who received an intestinal transplant, so some T cells may come from the graft donor. This rearrangement joins TRBV15 to TRBJ2-1, with D perhaps TRBD2 (5 bases). CDR3 nucleotides: TGTGCCACCAGCAGAGATCGAGGGTTCTACAATGAGCAGTTCTTC. Translated, it gives CATSRDRGFYNEQFF.